The sequence of this T cell receptor (beta chain) was determined in a study of blood T cell repertoires in COVID-19. Turning to the study itself: There were acute and convalescent COVID-19 samples, and they came from the United States, Italy and Spain.

Original processing methods: It was from reference gene primer amplification that nucleated cell counts were estimated. Clones were read by immunoSEQ multiplex PCR, and TCRdb kept only the in-frame ones, dropping some. The DNA gave D and trimming, while V, J and clone size come from that table. The sample holds over 140,000 clones, approximately 79% seen once. Assignments of participants to cohorts depended upon their own reported clinical history. Recovered Cohort 3 donors showed two negative PCRs, clearance, or symptom resolution. The CDR3 sequence is 15 residues long. The sequenced sample consisted of PBMCs or T cells enriched from blood (not recorded which). The source of this sequence is a woman between 50 and 59 years old who had recovered from COVID-19. The rearrangement joins TRBV21-1 to TRBJ2-4; the table's D call, TRBD1, has no DNA check behind it. TRBV21-1 is listed as a pseudogene. CDR3 region: CASSPNSGFRDIQYF. In DNA, the CDR3 is TGTGCCAGCAGCCCAAACTCCGGCTTCAGGGACATTCAGTACTTC.